This T cell receptor (beta chain) came from a study of beta chain features in type 1 diabetes. Broader study findings: Type 1 diabetes patients showed a moderate but significant shortening of TCRB CDR3s in all four CD4+ subsets. Cells with high TCR expression could be over-represented when cDNA is sequenced.

This clone was counted many times. The antigen is unknown. cDNA synthesis used the whole RNA isolate, giving expressed TCRB sequences. Clones were read by immunoSEQ multiplex PCR, and TCRdb kept only the in-frame ones, dropping some. The table records tens of thousands of clones, about 50% of them present only once. The sample was Tregs from blood. The receptor's source is a woman in her thirties or forties with type 1 diabetes.

This CDR3 reads CASSVRLGNGNEQFF. The CDR3 region has the DNA TGTGCCAGCAGCGTCCGACTAGGGAATGGGAATGAGCAGTTCTTC. V and J are TRBV5-4 and TRBJ2-1; TRBD2 is a possible D gene (6 bases). This CDR3 is built from 15 residues. V shed 4 bases and J shed 7 bases, with 18 bases lying between them. Germline CDR1 reads SGHNT; CDR2 reads YYREEE (reference sequence).